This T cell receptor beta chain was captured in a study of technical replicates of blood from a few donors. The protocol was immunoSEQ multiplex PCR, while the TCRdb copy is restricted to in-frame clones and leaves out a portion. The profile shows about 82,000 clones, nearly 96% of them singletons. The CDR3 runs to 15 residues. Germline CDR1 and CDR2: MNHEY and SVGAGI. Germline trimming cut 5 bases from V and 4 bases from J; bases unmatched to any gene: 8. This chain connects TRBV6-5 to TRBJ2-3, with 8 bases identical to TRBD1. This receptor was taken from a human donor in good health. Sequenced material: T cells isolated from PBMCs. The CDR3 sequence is CASSPAGGPPDTQYF. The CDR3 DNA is TGTGCCAGCAGTCCGGCAGGGGGCCCCCCAGATACGCAGTATTTT.